Each of the 25 T cell receptor beta chains below was sequenced from the same sample in a study of blood T cell repertoires in COVID-19. Sequencing used immunoSEQ multiplex PCR; TCRdb keeps in-frame clones, though not all of them. The table lists tens of thousands of clones, 80% of them singletons, with more than 10% in the top ten. The material sequenced was peripheral blood. The origin of the receptors is a human donor in a cohort sampled during active COVID-19.

This sequence joins TRBV12-3 or TRBV12-4 and TRBJ2-3; D call uncertain. V was pared by 4 bases and J by 8 bases, with 13 bases between. The CDR3 is 13 amino acids. The CDR3 protein is CASSSSPVPTQYF. The CDR3 region has the DNA TGTGCCAGCAGTTCTAGTCCCGTCCCTACGCAGTATTTT.

This rearrangement joins TRBV10-3 to TRBJ2-7; 12 nucleotides line up with TRBD2. With V trimmed by 3 bases and J by 3 bases, 3 bases remained unmatched. In germline, CDR1 is ENHRY, CDR2 SYGVKD. The CDR3 sequence is 15 residues long. CDR3 region: CAISDWTSGDYEQYV. The DNA for the CDR3 is TGTGCCATCAGTGATTGGACTAGCGGGGACTACGAGCAGTACGTC.

The chain has TRBV13 and TRBJ1-5; no firm D call. This CDR3 spans 12 amino acids. Germline lookup yields CDR1 PRHDT and CDR2 FYEKMQ (reference sequence). Trimming stripped 3 bases from V and 6 bases from J, with 6 bases between. The CDR3 DNA sequence: TGTGCCAGCAGCTTCCAGGTTCAGCCCCAGCATTTT. Protein sequence: CASSFQVQPQHF. The full variable domain, its missing parts supplied by reference TRBV13 and TRBJ1-5, is AAGVIQSPRHLIKEKRETATLKCYPIPRHDTVYWYQQGPGQDPQFLISFYEKMQSDKGSIPDRFSAQQFSDYHSELNMSSLELGDSALYFCASSFQVQPQHFGDGTRLSIL.

V gene TRBV7-2 combines with J gene TRBJ1-6; 8 nucleotides agree with TRBD1. Germline values: CDR1 SGHTA, CDR2 FQGNSA. With 3 bases clipped from V and 9 bases from J, the junction kept 4 bases outside the gene matches. The CDR3 length is 14 residues. CDR3 sequence: CASSFQGASSPLHF. The CDR3 DNA sequence: TGTGCCAGCAGCTTCCAGGGGGCGAGTTCACCCCTCCACTTT.

This clone was counted between two and nine times. The chain combines TRBV24-1 with TRBJ2-2, with TRBD1 matching over 11 bases. Germline-derived CDR1 and CDR2 are KGHDR and SFDVKD. V gave up 4 bases and J gave up 5 bases; unmatched junction bases: 14. The CDR3 has 19 residues. CDR3 sequence (DNA): TGTGCCACCAGTGAACCGACCGGACAGGGGGCGTATGTAACCGGGGAGCTGTTTTTT. It is translated as CATSEPTGQGAYVTGELFF.

This clone has just one count. The chain couples TRBV19 to TRBJ2-1; weak D call: TRBD2 (7 bases). The CDR3 has 16 residues. Germline CDR1 reads LNHDA; CDR2 reads SQIVND (reference sequence). V was cut by 10 bases and J by 7 bases, with 26 bases left in between. This CDR3 is CATRRGAAGAGNEQFF. In DNA form, the CDR3 reads TGTGCCACACGTAGGGGGGCGGCGGGGGCGGGGAATGAGCAGTTCTTC.

The J gene is TRBJ1-5, the V gene TRBV7-2; D is undetermined. Trimming cost V 1 base and J 2 bases, with 9 bases left between them. The CDR3 runs 15 residues. Germline V gene lookup returns CDR1 SGHTA and CDR2 FQGNSA. CDR3 sequence: CASSLGQAGNQPQHF. Here the CDR3 DNA reads TGTGCCAGCAGCTTAGGGCAAGCGGGCAATCAGCCCCAGCATTTT.

The rearrangement joins TRBV7-2 to TRBJ1-2; 8 positions match TRBD1. Germline V lookup: CDR1 SGHTA, CDR2 FQGNSA. V shed 5 bases and J 0 bases; nucleotides not matched to a gene: 8. CDR3 size: 16 residues. This CDR3 is CASSRPDRASNYGYTF. The DNA for the CDR3 is TGTGCCAGCAGCCGCCCGGACAGGGCATCTAACTATGGCTACACCTTC. The entire variable domain, with the rest obtained from reference TRBV7-2 and TRBJ1-2, is as follows: GAGVSQSPSNKVTEKGKDVELRCDPISGHTALYWYRQSLGQGLEFLIYFQGNSAPDKSGLPSDRFSAERTGGSVSTLTIQRTQQEDSAVYLCASSRPDRASNYGYTFGSGTRLTVV.

The chain combines TRBV4-3 with TRBJ2-1; D perhaps matches TRBD2 (5 bases). Trimming took off 3 bases at V and 10 bases at J, with 16 bases between the two ends. This CDR3 is built from 14 residues. Germline assignment: CDR1 LGHNA and CDR2 YSLEER. The CDR3 DNA reads TGCGCCAGCAGCCATCCCCTGAGGGTGGGGGAGCAGTTCTTC. Translated: CASSHPLRVGEQFF.

The J gene is TRBJ2-5, the V gene TRBV6-5; 8 nucleotides align to TRBD1. The V segment lost 7 bases and the J segment 5 bases; nucleotides outside the gene matches: 9. The CDR3 spans 14 residues. Germline V gene sequence: CDR1 MNHEY, CDR2 SVGAGI. For the CDR3, the DNA is TGTGCCAGCACGGCCAACAGGGGGAGGGAGACCCAGTACTTC. Residues: CASTANRGRETQYF.

The rearrangement joins TRBV7-9 to TRBJ2-5; weak D call: TRBD1 (6 bases). Between the trimmed V and J ends, which lost 3 bases and 4 bases, there was a span of 21 bases. Germline values: CDR1 SEHNR, CDR2 FQNEAQ (reference sequence). CDR3 size: 17 residues. CDR3 in DNA: TGTGCCAGCAGCTTGAGGATCCAGGTACAGGGTAGAGAGACCCAGTACTTC. Its protein is CASSLRIQVQGRETQYF.

This chain connects TRBV20-1 to TRBJ2-1, with 7 bases aligning to TRBD1. V lost 3 bases and J lost 9; bases outside the gene matches: 14. The CDR3 runs to 15 residues. CDR1 and CDR2 (germline): DFQATT, SNEGSKA (reference sequence). CDR3 bases: TGCAGTGCTAGTCAACAGGGGATTGGTTTAGGTGAGCAGTTCTTC. This encodes CSASQQGIGLGEQFF.

This clone was recorded a few times. The chain combines TRBV7-9 with TRBJ2-3; possibly TRBD1 for D (5 bases). The V end lost 2 bases, the J end lost 0 bases, and 12 bases lay between the germline ends. Per the germline V gene, CDR1 is SEHNR and CDR2 is FQNEAQ (reference sequence). The CDR3 is made up of 16 amino acids. CDR3 protein: CASSLTTGPSTDTQYF. In nucleotides, the CDR3 is TGTGCCAGCAGCTTAACTACAGGACCCAGCACAGATACGCAGTATTTT.

This rearrangement joins TRBV7-8 to TRBJ1-5, with 7 bases aligning to TRBD1. There are 14 residues in the CDR3. The germline V gene has CDR1 SGHVS and CDR2 FQNEAQ. V shed 5 bases and J 8 bases; nucleotides not matched to a gene: 9. The CDR3 coding sequence is TGTGCCAGCAGCCCAGGGACAGCGGGTGAGCCCCAGCATTTT. It codes for CASSPGTAGEPQHF.

The V gene is TRBV7-2, the J gene TRBJ2-7; TRBD2 matches at 8 bases. CDR1 and CDR2 from the germline V gene are SGHTA and FQGNSA. J was trimmed by 0 bases and V by 5 bases; bases with no gene match: 3. This CDR3 region has 14 residues. The CDR3 DNA reads TGTGCCAGCAGCCGGGGGGGAAGCTCCTACGAGCAGTACTTC. Translated, it gives CASSRGGSSYEQYF.

The chain recombines TRBV7-9 with TRBJ2-7; TRBD1 agrees at 7 bases. CDR3 length: 14 amino acids. Germline CDR1 SEHNR, CDR2 FQNEAQ (reference sequence). Losses at the gene ends were 9 bases for V and 0 bases for J; bases not matched to a gene: 8. The CDR3 nucleotides read TGTGCCAGGACGGGACAGAGGAGCTCCTACGAGCAGTACGTC. Translation: CARTGQRSSYEQYV.

The chain carries TRBV3-1 (or the pseudogene TRBV3-2) and TRBJ2-1, with TRBD2 identical over 14 bases. The CDR3 is 20 residues long. V lost 4 bases, J lost 1 base, and 12 bases stayed unmatched. CDR1 and CDR2 from the germline V gene are LGHDT and YNNKEL (reference sequence). The CDR3 DNA is TGTGCCAGCAGCCTCCCGGGACTAGCGGGGGAATGGTGGTCCTACAATGAGCAGTTCTTC. This encodes CASSLPGLAGEWWSYNEQFF.

The chain combines TRBV6-6 with TRBJ2-7; 9 bases match TRBD1. V was clipped by 4 bases and J by 5 bases; unmatched bases: 6. The CDR3 contains 14 residues. Per germline, CDR1 MNHNY and CDR2 SVGAGI (reference sequence). CDR3 DNA sequence: TGTGCCAGCAGTTTCACAGGGGGCGGGGACGAGCAGTACGTC. This gives the protein CASSFTGGGDEQYV.

The chain joins TRBV4-3 to TRBJ2-3; maybe TRBD1 (5 bases). The V and J ends lost 3 bases and 0 bases respectively, with 10 bases between them. The CDR3 extends over 15 amino acids. In germline, CDR1 is LGHNA, CDR2 YSLEER. For the CDR3, the DNA is TGCGCCAGCAGCCAGTTAGGGGCTAGCACAGATACGCAGTATTTT. Its protein is CASSQLGASTDTQYF.

The rearrangement links TRBV7-3 to TRBJ2-2; TRBD2 matches at 13 bases. This CDR3 comprises 19 residues. The junction had 12 bases not matched to a gene; V was cut back by 5 bases and J by 3 bases. Germline CDR1 is SGHTA and CDR2 is FQGTGA. The CDR3 DNA is TGTGCCAGCAGCCCCGGGTCGACTAGCGGGGGGCTGGACACCGGGGAGCTGTTTTTT. It encodes CASSPGSTSGGLDTGELFF.

The gene calls are TRBV6-5 and TRBJ1-3; perhaps TRBD1 as D (5 bases). Looked up from germline, CDR1 is MNHEY and CDR2 is SVGAGI. The CDR3 length is 15 residues. Trimming left V 9 bases short and J 0 bases short, with 15 bases between. The chain's CDR3 is CASGPRQRSGNTIYF. CDR3 nucleotide sequence: TGTGCCAGTGGGCCGAGACAGCGCTCTGGAAACACCATATATTTT.

The V and J genes are TRBV9 and TRBJ2-7; no reliable D call. CDR1 and CDR2 (germline): SGDLS, YYNGEE. Trimming removed 5 bases from V and 2 bases from J, with 14 bases in between. The CDR3 extends over 14 amino acids. The CDR3 spells CASSRLAVAYEQYV. The CDR3 nucleotides read TGTGCCAGCAGTCGACTGGCGGTTGCCTACGAGCAGTACGTC.

The CDR3 loop reads CASSLRQGGSGELFF. DNA for the CDR3: TGTGCCAGCAGTTTGAGACAGGGGGGGTCCGGGGAGCTGTTTTTT. The chain uses TRBV6-2 or TRBV6-3 and TRBJ2-2; 9 bases fit TRBD1. The ends lost 4 bases at V and 6 bases at J; junction bases unmatched: 6. The CDR3 covers 15 residues. CDR1 and CDR2 (germline): MNHEY, SVGEGT.

J is TRBJ2-3 and V is TRBV18; TRBD2 aligns across 13 bases. The V segment lost 4 bases and the J segment 5 bases; nucleotides outside the gene matches: 9. Per the germline V gene, CDR1 is KGHSH and CDR2 is LQKENI. There are 17 residues in the CDR3. The CDR3 coding sequence is TGTGCCAGCTCACGAAAAAGACTAGCGGGAGGTATAGATACGCAGTATTTT. This gives the protein CASSRKRLAGGIDTQYF.

This chain links TRBV18 with TRBJ1-6, with TRBD1 matching over 10 bases. The CDR3 runs 16 residues. J lost 5 bases, V lost 3 bases, and 4 bases had no gene match. Germline V gene sequence: CDR1 KGHSH, CDR2 LQKENI. CDR3 nucleotides: TGTGCCAGCTCACCCCGACAGGGGGCGGATAATTCACCCCTCCACTTT. Its translation is CASSPRQGADNSPLHF.